This TCR beta chain is drawn from a study of CD8+ T cells in alopecia areata. Investigators isolated RNA and reverse transcribed it into cDNA to act as the sequencing template. Using immunoSEQ multiplex PCR, the repertoire was profiled, and TCRdb retains in-frame clones only, with some absent. The sample shows under 30,000 clones, roughly 50% of them seen only once. Only a few counts were recorded for this clone. The antigen remains unidentified. The study team obtained lesional scalp punch biopsies and peripheral blood from alopecia areata patients. The researchers isolated CD4+ and CD8+ T cells from PBMCs by sorting. V was pared by 3 bases and J by 6 bases, with 5 bases of the junction left unmatched. Looked up from germline, CDR1 is MDHEN and CDR2 is SYDVKM. The CDR3 contains 13 residues. Study results and caveats: Patients shared TCRs less clearly than mice did, possibly for HLA-related reasons. Clonality was higher in lesional than normal scalp, especially in alopecia totalis/universalis.

The sequence came from a human donor with alopecia areata. The rearrangement joins TRBV28 to TRBJ2-7; 7 positions match TRBD2. Specimen: NKG2D-high CD8+ T cells sorted from blood. Written as DNA, the CDR3 is TGTGCCAGCAGTTTGTCGGGAGGCCTCGAGCAGTACTTC. Its protein is CASSLSGGLEQYF.